These T cell receptor beta chains were read from a single sample in a study of OX40 agonist ivuxolimab in advanced cancers. The method was immunoSEQ multiplex PCR; TCRdb's version includes in-frame clones alone and lacks a portion of them. The sample has about 60,000 clones; 87% are singletons. Source: CD4+ or CD8+ T cells sorted from blood, taken in a trial of the OX40 agonist ivuxolimab. The receptors shown here come from an adult with an advanced solid tumor such as melanoma, head and neck, liver or kidney cancer. CDR3s include the opening cysteine and the closing phenylalanine or tryptophan. A D gene is named only where the DNA matches it firmly. Clone size, where shown, is once, few, many, or a class for clones that have expanded.

V	J	size	length	D	CDR3	DNA
TRBV28	TRBJ2-1	.	16	.	CASSLWGGSSYNEQFF	TGTGCCAGCAGTTTATGGGGCGGCAGCTCCTACAATGAGCAGTTCTTC
TRBV7-2	TRBJ2-1	.	15	.	CASSLGWGAYNEQFF	TGTGCCAGCAGCTTAGGGTGGGGAGCCTACAATGAGCAGTTCTTC
TRBV5-6	TRBJ2-7	.	14	.	CASSPLEANYEQYF	TGTGCCAGCAGCCCACTAGAAGCGAACTACGAGCAGTACTTC
TRBV7-9	TRBJ2-3	.	12	.	CASSSRRNTQYF	TGTGCCAGCAGCTCCCGTCGAAATACGCAGTATTTT
TRBV7-2	TRBJ1-2	.	13	TRBD1	CASSINRGDGYTF	TGTGCCAGCAGCATAAACAGGGGGGATGGCTACACCTTC
TRBV7-8	TRBJ2-2	.	14	.	CASSQGLRDGELFF	TGTGCCAGCAGCCAGGGACTGCGAGACGGGGAGCTGTTTTTT
TRBV27	TRBJ2-1	.	14	TRBD2	CASRMSSGYNEQFF	TGTGCCAGCAGGATGTCTAGCGGCTACAATGAGCAGTTCTTC
TRBV29-1	TRBJ2-1	.	12	.	CSVEDNSDQQFF	TGCAGCGTTGAAGATAATTCCGATCAGCAGTTCTTC
TRBV13	TRBJ2-2	.	15	TRBD2	CASSSGGGRTGELFF	TGTGCCAGCAGTTCGGGGGGAGGTCGGACCGGGGAGCTGTTTTTT
TRBV6-5	TRBJ2-1	.	16	TRBD2	CASSYSKLAVLNEQFF	TGTGCCAGCAGTTACTCGAAACTAGCGGTGCTCAATGAGCAGTTCTTC
TRBV9	TRBJ1-2	.	13	.	CASSPQGSYGYTF	TGTGCCAGCAGCCCACAGGGTAGCTATGGCTACACCTTC
TRBV5-1	TRBJ2-1	.	15	.	CASSLTTSSNPEQFF	TGCGCCAGCAGCTTGACTACATCGTCCAATCCTGAGCAGTTCTTC
TRBV5-4	TRBJ2-3	once	17	.	CASSRYLGGSDTDTQYF	TGTGCCAGCAGCAGGTACTTGGGGGGTTCTGACACAGATACGCAGTATTTT
TRBV7-2	TRBJ2-5	.	15	.	CASSLSGFAQETQYF	TGTGCCAGCAGCTTATCTGGCTTTGCCCAAGAGACCCAGTACTTC
TRBV6-6	TRBJ1-5	.	13	.	CASRSTGNQPQHF	TGTGCCAGCAGATCGACAGGCAATCAGCCCCAGCATTTT
TRBV2	TRBJ2-2	.	14	.	CASSAQGYTGELFF	TGTGCCAGCAGTGCACAGGGATACACCGGGGAGCTGTTTTTT
TRBV7-2	TRBJ2-3	.	15	TRBD2	CASSLTSGRTDTQYF	TGTGCCAGCAGCTTAACTAGCGGACGCACAGATACGCAGTATTTT
TRBV5-4	TRBJ1-3	.	16	.	CASSLWGLMGGNTIYF	TGTGCCAGCAGCTTGTGGGGCCTTATGGGTGGAAACACCATATATTTT
TRBV5-1	TRBJ2-3	.	14	.	CASSSQPPPDTQYF	TGCGCCAGCAGCTCCCAACCACCGCCAGATACGCAGTATTTT
TRBV7-9	TRBJ1-4	.	13	.	CASSLGRNEKLFF	TGTGCCAGCAGCTTGGGCCGGAATGAAAAACTGTTTTTT
TRBV11-2	TRBJ2-3	.	19	TRBD2	CASSPPTAWREILSDTQYF	TGTGCCAGCAGCCCACCGACCGCCTGGCGGGAGATATTATCAGATACGCAGTATTTT
TRBV5-4	TRBJ2-4	.	17	.	CASSLAQGSGAKNIQYF	TGTGCCAGCAGCCTGGCGCAGGGATCAGGCGCCAAAAACATTCAGTACTTC
TRBV6-5	TRBJ1-2	.	13	.	CASSWRGDYGYTF	TGTGCCAGCAGCTGGCGGGGTGACTATGGCTACACCTTC
TRBV2	TRBJ2-7	.	14	.	CASRKQVTLYEQYF	TGTGCCAGCAGGAAACAGGTAACACTTTACGAGCAGTACTTC
TRBV30	TRBJ1-5	.	13	.	CAWSGGARQPQHF	TGTGCCTGGAGTGGGGGGGCACGTCAGCCCCAGCATTTT
TRBV19	TRBJ1-1	.	14	.	CASSMPQGNTEAFF	TGTGCCAGTAGTATGCCTCAGGGGAACACTGAAGCTTTCTTT
TRBV29-1	TRBJ2-3	.	15	.	CSGGPLGGGTDTQYF	TGCAGCGGAGGCCCTCTGGGGGGTGGCACAGATACGCAGTATTTT
TRBV27	TRBJ1-6	.	14	TRBD1	CASTGTGLAGALHF	TGTGCCAGCACCGGGACAGGCCTGGCAGGGGCCCTCCACTTT
TRBV9	TRBJ1-2	.	14	TRBD1	CASSVGGTAYGYTF	TGTGCCAGCAGCGTAGGGGGGACAGCATATGGCTACACCTTC
TRBV5-6	TRBJ2-1	.	15	TRBD1	CASSWDRGPYNEQFF	TGTGCCAGCAGCTGGGACAGGGGGCCCTACAATGAGCAGTTCTTC
TRBV6-5	TRBJ1-1	few	14	TRBD1	CASSRTGVNTEAFF	TGTGCCAGCAGCCGTACAGGGGTGAACACTGAAGCTTTCTTT
TRBV5-4	TRBJ2-1	.	13	.	CASSAGSWDEQFF	TGTGCCAGCAGCGCGGGATCCTGGGATGAGCAGTTCTTC
TRBV7-9	TRBJ2-7	.	13	.	CASSTGTLSEQYF	TGTGCCAGCAGCACCGGGACCCTTTCCGAGCAGTACTTC
TRBV19	TRBJ1-2	.	14	TRBD1	CASSAGQGAFGYTF	TGTGCCAGTAGCGCCGGACAGGGGGCTTTTGGCTACACCTTC
TRBV11-2	TRBJ2-1	.	14	.	CASSPGSSYNEQFF	TGTGCCAGCAGTCCCGGGAGCTCCTACAATGAGCAGTTCTTC
TRBV19	TRBJ2-7	once	13	TRBD1	CASSRTGSYEQYF	TGTGCCAGTAGTCGGACAGGGAGCTACGAGCAGTACTTC
TRBV23-1	TRBJ2-3	many	16	TRBD1	CASSQSPDREADTQYF	TGCGCCAGCAGTCAATCGCCCGACAGGGAAGCAGATACGCAGTATTTT
TRBV30	TRBJ2-4	.	13	.	CAWSVLEGNIQYF	TGTGCCTGGAGTGTACTGGAGGGAAACATTCAGTACTTC
TRBV28	TRBJ1-5	.	13	.	CASSPDSNQPQHF	TGTGCCAGCAGCCCTGATAGCAATCAGCCCCAGCATTTT
TRBV6-6	TRBJ1-3	medium-sized	13	.	CASDPRGSGTIYF	TGTGCCAGCGACCCCAGAGGGAGCGGCACCATATATTTT
TRBV28	TRBJ2-5	.	15	.	CASSPTGTTLKTQYF	TGTGCCAGCAGTCCGACCGGGACAACGTTGAAGACCCAGTACTTC
TRBV5-1	TRBJ2-2	once	14	.	CASSLSPATGELFF	TGCGCCAGCAGCTTGAGCCCGGCCACCGGGGAGCTGTTTTTT
TRBV28	TRBJ2-3	.	14	.	CASSTSGTTDTQYF	TGTGCCAGCAGTACTTCCGGGACCACAGATACGCAGTATTTT
TRBV4-1	TRBJ2-2	.	17	.	CASSQRPGVQITGELFF	TGCGCCAGCAGCCAACGACCAGGAGTCCAAATCACCGGGGAGCTGTTTTTT
TRBV19	TRBJ1-2	.	14	.	CASSIAHRLYGYTF	TGTGCCAGTAGTATAGCACATAGGTTATATGGCTACACCTTC
TRBV5-1	TRBJ1-2	.	15	.	CASSLARDVLYGYTF	TGCGCCAGCAGCTTGGCCCGGGATGTACTCTATGGCTACACCTTC
TRBV5-1	TRBJ1-1	.	14	.	CASSLAPGNTEAFF	TGCGCCAGCAGCTTGGCCCCGGGCAACACTGAAGCTTTCTTT
TRBV6-5	TRBJ2-7	.	14	.	CASRYGVSSYEQYF	TGTGCCAGCAGATACGGAGTCAGCTCCTACGAGCAGTACTTC
TRBV11-2	TRBJ2-3	.	18	.	CASSLGRAASSSTDTQYF	TGTGCCAGCAGCTTAGGGCGGGCCGCCTCTTCTAGCACAGATACGCAGTATTTT
TRBV6-1	TRBJ1-1	.	12	.	CASSEMDTEAFF	TGTGCCAGCAGTGAAATGGACACTGAAGCTTTCTTT
TRBV30	TRBJ2-1	.	14	.	CAWSVSPLYNEQFF	TGTGCCTGGAGCGTCTCCCCCCTGTACAATGAGCAGTTCTTC
TRBV7-8	TRBJ2-5	.	13	.	CASSLNFQETQYF	TGTGCCAGCAGCTTAAATTTCCAAGAGACCCAGTACTTC
TRBV6-4	TRBJ2-5	.	13	TRBD1	CASSYRGGETQYF	TGTGCCAGCAGCTACAGGGGCGGGGAGACCCAGTACTTC
TRBV19	TRBJ2-7	.	14	.	CASSKGLSSYEQYF	TGTGCCAGTAGTAAGGGACTGAGCTCCTACGAGCAGTACTTC
TRBV11-2	TRBJ2-7	.	14	TRBD1	CASSSSTGLLEQYF	TGTGCCAGCAGTTCATCGACAGGGTTGCTCGAGCAGTACTTC
TRBV6-6	TRBJ1-5	.	14	.	CASGKDPSNQPQHF	TGTGCCAGCGGGAAGGACCCTAGCAATCAGCCCCAGCATTTT
TRBV29-1	TRBJ1-2	.	15	TRBD1	CSVLTLPDRAGGYTF	TGCAGCGTCCTAACCCTTCCCGACAGGGCTGGTGGCTACACCTTC
TRBV10-1	TRBJ2-7	.	16	.	CASSERPQEGTYEQYF	TGCGCCAGCAGTGAGAGGCCCCAGGAGGGAACCTACGAGCAGTACTTC
TRBV2	TRBJ2-3	.	13	.	CASFGGPTDTQYF	TGTGCCAGCTTTGGCGGACCCACAGATACGCAGTATTTT
TRBV5-1	TRBJ2-3	.	14	.	CASTLSDVTDTQYF	TGCGCCAGCACCTTATCGGATGTCACAGATACGCAGTATTTT